The 22 T cell receptor beta chains listed next were all sequenced from one sample in a study of regulatory T cells in long-lasting Graves disease. Regarding time point: newly diagnosed GD, antithyroid drugs for less than 3 months. There was RNA extracted from PBMCs, and the TCR library was made from it. Assembly of TCR beta libraries relied on iRepertoire HTBI primers together with Arm-PCR of CDR3 regions. TCRdb used MiXCR to reprocess the multiplex PCR reads, holding one entry per CDR3 protein. The sample has roughly 350,000 distinct CDR3 sequences; approximately 15% are singletons. The sample also formed part of further work on T cells in Graves' hyperthyroidism and ophthalmopathy.

The starting material was peripheral blood mononuclear cells (PBMCs), obtained at new diagnosis, from a patient treated with antithyroid drugs. These receptors were taken from a man aged 35 to 55 with Graves disease.

The chain has TRBV2 and TRBJ2-7; D is unclear. V lost 3 bases and J lost 2, with 17 bases in between. Looked up from germline, CDR1 is SNHLY and CDR2 is FYNNEI. CDR3 length: 16 amino acids. This CDR3 reads CASSDYPQILTYEQYF. DNA of the CDR3: TGTGCCAGCAGTGACTACCCCCAAATCCTAACCTACGAGCAGTACTTC.

Many counts were recorded for this clonotype. J is TRBJ2-5 and V is TRBV18; D possibly uses TRBD1 or TRBD2 (5 bases each). V was clipped by 3 bases and J by 4 bases, with 12 bases between them. Germline CDR1 KGHSH, CDR2 LQKENI. The CDR3 covers 14 residues. The CDR3 DNA follows: TGTGCCAGCTCACCGTGGGGACGGAGAGAGACCCAGTACTTC. Translating gives CASSPWGRRETQYF. The whole variable domain, remainder taken from reference TRBV18 and TRBJ2-5, is NAGVMQNPRHLVRRRGQEARLRCSPMKGHSHVYWYRQLPEEGLKFMVYLQKENIIDESGMPKERFSAEFPKEGPSILRIQQVVRGDSAAYFCASSPWGRRETQYFGPGTRLLVL.

There are many counts of this clonotype. This chain links TRBV27 with TRBJ1-1; D unresolved. The CDR3 is 14 amino acids. Germline V CDR1 and CDR2: MNHEY, SMNVEV (reference sequence). Trimming stripped 7 bases from V and 1 base from J, with 13 bases between. The CDR3 protein is CASNPHHGNTEAFF. In DNA, the CDR3 is TGTGCCAGCAACCCCCATCATGGGAACACTGAAGCTTTCTTT.

This clonotype was seen ten or more times. This sequence joins TRBV7-3 and TRBJ1-2; a possible D gene is TRBD1 (5 bases). Trimming left V 5 bases short and J 1 base short, with 14 bases between. Looked up from germline, CDR1 is SGHTA and CDR2 is FQGTGA. The length of the CDR3 is 15 residues. The CDR3: CASSEGAGSNYGYTF. CDR3 nucleotide sequence: TGTGCCAGCAGCGAAGGGGCAGGGAGTAACTATGGCTACACCTTC.

This clonotype occurred many times. The chain carries TRBV28 and TRBJ1-5; no definite D call. CDR1 is MDHEN, CDR2 SYDVKM, per germline. The ends were cut back, 3 bases at V and 2 bases at J, with 20 bases in the middle. This CDR3 has 18 amino acids. The CDR3 spells CASSLNRVLAYGNQPQHF. CDR3 DNA sequence: TGTGCCAGCAGTTTGAATAGGGTGTTAGCTTACGGCAATCAGCCCCAGCATTTT.

This clonotype was observed at least ten times. The chain has TRBV2 and TRBJ1-1; TRBD1 matches 9 bases. V trimming: 4 bases; J trimming: 5 bases; junction bases outside the gene matches: 2. CDR1 is SNHLY and CDR2 is FYNNEI in the germline V gene. This CDR3 is 13 amino acids long. The CDR3 DNA sequence: TGTGCCAGCAGTGGACAGGGGGGGACTGAAGCTTTCTTT. It specifies CASSGQGGTEAFF.

This clonotype was recorded many times. The rearrangement links TRBV20-1 to TRBJ2-3; 8 positions agree with TRBD2. J lost 4 bases, V lost 3 bases, and 6 bases had no gene match. The germline V gene encodes CDR1 DFQATT and CDR2 SNEGSKA (reference sequence). The CDR3 consists of 14 residues. For the CDR3, the DNA is TGCAGTGCTAGTACCGGGGGGGTCCCAGATACGCAGTATTTT. Its protein is CSASTGGVPDTQYF.

This clonotype was recorded at least ten times. The genes are TRBV12-3 or TRBV12-4 and TRBJ2-3; 8 bases agree with TRBD1. The CDR3 length is 16 residues. The trim removed 7 bases at V and 2 bases at J, leaving 11 bases unmatched. CDR3 sequence reads: CASTIQGQGPTDTQYF. CDR3 DNA: TGTGCCAGCACCATCCAAGGACAGGGACCCACAGATACGCAGTATTTT.

This clonotype showed up many times. The rearrangement joins TRBV4-2 to TRBJ2-7; 10 bases map to TRBD1. The CDR3 runs to 18 residues. J lost 7 bases, V lost 0 bases, and 15 bases had no gene match. The germline CDR1 and CDR2 sequences are LGHNA and YNFKEQ. CDR3 sequence (DNA): TGTGCCAGCAGCCAAGATCCCAATCGACAGGGGGCTCGTCGTGAGCAGTACTTC. Protein: CASSQDPNRQGARREQYF.

V is TRBV7-2 and J is TRBJ2-7; D is perhaps TRBD1 (5 bases). This CDR3 region has 14 residues. Germline V gene data show CDR1 as SGHTA and CDR2 as FQGNSA. V was cut by 4 bases and J by 7 bases, with 17 bases left in between. CDR3 sequence: CASSYAGRAREQYF. In DNA form, the CDR3 reads TGTGCCAGCAGCTACGCTGGCAGGGCAAGAGAGCAGTACTTC.

The chain has TRBV30 and TRBJ1-1; 9 bases align to TRBD1. Germline CDR1 is GTSNPN and CDR2 is SVGIG (reference sequence). Trimming at V came to 2 bases and at J to 7 bases, leaving 8 bases not matched to a gene. There are 14 residues in the CDR3. In nucleotides, the CDR3 is TGTGCCTGGAGTTCTACAGGGGGCGGTAGTGAAGCTTTCTTT. Translated, it gives CAWSSTGGGSEAFF.

This clonotype was counted many times. The chain links TRBV9 to TRBJ2-7, with 12 bases lining up with TRBD1. Per the germline V gene, CDR1 is SGDLS and CDR2 is YYNGEE. The trim removed 2 bases at V and 6 bases at J, leaving 6 bases unmatched. The CDR3 has 15 amino acids. Written as DNA, the CDR3 is TGTGCCAGCAGCGTCGAGGGGACAGGGGGCGGCGAGCAGTACTTC. This translates into CASSVEGTGGGEQYF.

This clonotype was recorded many times. The chain uses TRBV28 and TRBJ2-7, with D perhaps TRBD1 (5 bases). Looked up from germline, CDR1 is MDHEN and CDR2 is SYDVKM. Between the trimmed V and J ends, which lost 6 bases and 6 bases, there was a span of 12 bases. CDR3 length: 12 residues. The CDR3 spells CASSLSRAEQYF. CDR3 nucleotide sequence: TGTGCCAGCAGCCTAAGCAGGGCCGAGCAGTACTTC. Full variable domain (remainder filled in from reference TRBV28 and TRBJ2-7): DVKVTQSSRYLVKRTGEKVFLECVQDMDHENMFWYRQDPGLGLRLIYFSYDVKMKEKGDIPEGYSVSREKKERFSLILESASTNQTSMYLCASSLSRAEQYFGPGTRLTVT.

This clonotype was detected ten times or more. The gene calls are TRBV28 and TRBJ1-1; 7 positions agree with TRBD1. CDR1 and CDR2 from the germline V gene are MDHEN and SYDVKM. The CDR3 extends over 15 amino acids. V shed 5 bases, J shed 0 bases, and the junction held 6 bases outside the gene matches. CDR3 sequence (DNA): TGTGCCAGCAGTGAGGGGGCGGGCATGAACACTGAAGCTTTCTTT. Its protein is CASSEGAGMNTEAFF.

This clonotype was seen a handful of times. CDR3: CASSPRLAGDDEQFF. The CDR3 region has the DNA TGTGCCAGCAGCCCCCGACTAGCGGGGGACGATGAGCAGTTCTTC. The rearrangement joins TRBV9 to TRBJ2-1; 12 bases map to TRBD2. The CDR3 has 15 residues. V gave up 4 bases and J gave up 8 bases; unmatched junction bases: 7. Per the germline V gene, CDR1 is SGDLS and CDR2 is YYNGEE.

This clonotype occurred many times. This chain uses TRBV11-2 with TRBJ2-2, with 9 bases fitting TRBD1. The CDR3 extends over 15 amino acids. With 4 bases clipped from V and 5 bases from J, the junction kept 5 bases outside the gene matches. Looked up from germline, CDR1 is SGHAT and CDR2 is FQNNGV. CDR3 DNA: TGTGCCAGCAGCTCGCGACAGGGGGTAACCGGGGAGCTGTTTTTT. As protein: CASSSRQGVTGELFF.

This clonotype occurred many times. The chain joins TRBV12-3 or TRBV12-4 to TRBJ2-7; weak D call: TRBD2 (6 bases). V was clipped by 1 base and J by 3 bases, with 19 bases between them. This CDR3 is 17 amino acids long. CDR3 protein: CASSLGGGALNFYEQYF. CDR3 coding DNA: TGTGCCAGCAGTTTAGGGGGCGGGGCGTTAAACTTCTACGAGCAGTACTTC.

Many counts were recorded for this clonotype. The gene calls are TRBV2 and TRBJ2-2; 7 bases map to TRBD2. The J segment lost 1 base and the V segment lost 5 bases, leaving 13 bases of the junction unmatched. CDR3 length equals 18 residues. Per the germline V gene, CDR1 is SNHLY and CDR2 is FYNNEI. CDR3 residues: CASSRRPLGGGNTGELFF. The CDR3 nucleotides are TGTGCCAGCAGTCGCCGCCCCCTAGGCGGGGGGAACACCGGGGAGCTGTTTTTT.

In its sample, this clonotype was seen many times. The V and J genes are TRBV9 and TRBJ1-1, with D maybe TRBD1 (5 bases). Trimming cost V 2 bases and J 6 bases, with 11 bases left between them. The CDR3 is 13 residues long. Germline V gene lookup returns CDR1 SGDLS and CDR2 YYNGEE. This CDR3 is CASSVGGDAEAFF. The CDR3 nucleotides are TGTGCCAGCAGCGTCGGCGGGGACGCTGAAGCTTTCTTT.

V gene TRBV5-5 combines with J gene TRBJ2-4, with a tentative D call TRBD1 (6 bases). The CDR3 is 13 residues long. The germline V gene encodes CDR1 SGHKS and CDR2 YYEKEE (reference sequence). V was cut by 6 bases and J by 9 bases, with 16 bases left in between. This chain's CDR3 is CASTGQGKGIQYF. As DNA, the CDR3 is TGTGCCAGCACGGGTCAGGGGAAGGGCATTCAGTACTTC.

This clonotype was recorded at least ten times. The chain couples TRBV4-2 to TRBJ2-1; TRBD2 might be the D (7 bases). The germline CDR1 and CDR2 sequences are LGHNA and YNFKEQ. CDR3 length: 13 residues. The V and J ends lost 5 bases and 8 bases respectively, with 13 bases between them. The CDR3 reads CASSSSGGYEQFF. In DNA form, the CDR3 reads TGTGCCAGCAGCTCGTCGGGGGGCTATGAGCAGTTCTTC.

This clonotype was recorded many times. This chain uses TRBV7-9 with TRBJ2-1, with D perhaps TRBD2 (5 bases). V lost 2 bases, J lost 10 bases, and 15 bases lay in between. Germline loops: CDR1 SEHNR, CDR2 FQNEAQ (reference sequence). This CDR3 comprises 14 residues. The CDR3 DNA sequence: TGTGCCAGCAGCTTACGGGTAGTGGCGGGCGAGCAGTTCTTC. Amino acid sequence: CASSLRVVAGEQFF.